This T cell receptor (beta chain) was obtained from a study of PD-1 blockade in mismatch repair-deficient tumors. The V and J ends lost 5 bases and 3 bases respectively, with 5 bases between them. The CDR3 sequence is 11 residues long. Per the germline V gene, CDR1 is SGHNT and CDR2 is YENEEA. Here immunoSEQ multiplex PCR was the method, and the copy in TCRdb shows in-frame clones only, minus some. The table shows fewer than 50,000 clones, with about four fifths occurring only once. This TCR came from an adult with mismatch repair-deficient cancer. This rearrangement joins TRBV11-3 to TRBJ2-7; D remains unclear. Source: peripheral blood, taken 4 weeks after starting pembrolizumab. The DNA of the CDR3 is TGTGCCAGCAGCGCCGGCTACGAGCAGTACTTC. Translation: CASSAGYEQYF.